The TCR beta chain described here comes from a study of T cells in Graves' hyperthyroidism and ophthalmopathy. For this clonotype: Relative to the germline gene, one junction end is altered; a read error may explain this.

Regions amplified from RNA transcripts were the TCR beta CDR3 regions. A set of HTBI primers served as the primers for a first-round RT-PCR of the TCR CDR3. MiXCR was run by TCRdb on the multiplex PCR reads, yielding one entry per CDR3 protein. The sample yields about 600,000 distinct CDR3 sequences, more than 15% seen once. Germline loops: CDR1 MNHNS, CDR2 SASEGT. The CDR3 extends over 18 amino acids. It was uncontrolled infection, other autoimmune disease, pregnancy or lactation that excluded patients. Thyroid ultrasound, orbital computed tomography, clinical symptoms, and serum thyroxine and TRAb underpinned diagnoses. Each 10 ml fresh peripheral blood draw supplied the PBMCs.

This receptor was obtained from a woman between 40 and 50 years old with Graves' ophthalmopathy. This sequence joins TRBV6-1 and TRBJ1-1, with D unclear. The specimen was blood. The DNA of the CDR3 is TGTGCCAGCGGTGAAGCCTCCACATGGGGTCGTTTTGTCACTGAAGCTTTCTTT. Its protein is CASGEASTWGRFVTEAFF.